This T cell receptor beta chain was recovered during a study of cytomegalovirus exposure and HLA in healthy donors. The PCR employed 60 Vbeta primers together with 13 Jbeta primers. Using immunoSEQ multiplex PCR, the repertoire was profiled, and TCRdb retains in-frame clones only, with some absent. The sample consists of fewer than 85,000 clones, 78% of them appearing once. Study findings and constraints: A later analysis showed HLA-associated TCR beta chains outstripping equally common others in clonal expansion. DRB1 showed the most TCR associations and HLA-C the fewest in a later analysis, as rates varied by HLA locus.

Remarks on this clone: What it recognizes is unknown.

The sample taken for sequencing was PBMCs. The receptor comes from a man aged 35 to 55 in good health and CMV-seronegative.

CDR3: CASSLGLRGGEQYF. The CDR3, as DNA: TGTGCCAGCAGCTTGGGTCTCCGGGGAGGCGAGCAGTACTTC. V and J are TRBV11-3 and TRBJ2-7, with D possibly TRBD2 on 6 matching bases. Trimming cost V 3 bases and J 6 bases, with 15 bases left between them. CDR1 SGHNT and CDR2 YENEEA come from the germline V gene. The CDR3 spans 14 residues.